This TCR beta chain is drawn from a study of STAT5B mutations in CD4+ large granular lymphocyte leukemia (dated by TCRdb to the early 2020s). As for the study more broadly: Among healthy controls, the CDR3 'QG' motif was associated with a particular HLA allele. TCRbeta repertoires of CD4+ T-cell large granular lymphocyte leukemia patients were compared with those of healthy blood donors. Flow cytometry performed on FACSCanto II or FACSVerse showed that the purified fractions had more than 95% purity among lymphocytes.

TCRbeta rearrangements were sequenced from genomic DNA using the immunoSEQ assay at survey resolution. In the original analysis: In the TCR sequencing data, the lowest productive clonotype frequency that could be detected was 2.59 x 10-5. Only productive TCRbeta rearrangements, defined as complete and in-frame sequences, were included in the analyses. Clonality for each sample was calculated as Simpson clonality in the immunoSEQ Analyzer version 3.0. Clones were grouped by frequency into very rare, small, medium, large (1-20%) or hyperexpanded (>20%) categories. Generation probabilities were estimated with OLGA 1.2.3, V-gene circos plots were made with VDJtools, specificities were looked up in VDJdb, and CDR3 motifs were identified with GLIPH. Not all clones reach the TCRdb copy of this immuneACCESS table, which keeps in-frame sequences only. Checked studies attribute under half of the gap to unresolved V genes and leave the rest unexplained. For V, J and clone size, that table is used; D and trimming come from the DNA. The sample records approximately 30,000 clones, 65% to 75% of which are singletons. 3% to 3.5% of the sample goes to the ten largest clones.

Healthy controls were some 35 blood donors whose buffy coats came from the Finnish Red Cross blood service. All TCR-sequenced material derived from peripheral blood: patient blood samples and healthy donor buffy coats. Peripheral blood mononuclear cells were isolated by Ficoll-Hypaque gradient centrifugation. For the healthy controls, CD4+ cells were obtained from buffy coats by magnetic purification. The Gentra Puregene Cell and Tissue kit was used for genomic DNA extraction, and quantification was performed on a Qubit 2.0 fluorometer. Spanning cysteine to phenylalanine, the CDR3 consists of 15 amino acids. Only CDR3 DNA is held: 45 bases, read in frame from base 1. The germline V gene (reference sequence) sets CDR1 to MNHEY and CDR2 to SMNVEV. Relative to germline, V is 10 bases shorter and J is 0 bases shorter, with 13 bases between their ends. For this clone: Its target antigen remains unknown. Base qualities were left out, and no much larger clone turns up one base away.

What the study reported, not specific to this receptor: Enrichment of TRBV06-family usage was observed among the top patient clones (8/27) relative to healthy controls (2/35). Each patient's main leukemic clonotypes were private, but around 25% of these clonotypes showed up at low frequency in the non-leukemic repertoires of other patients. The data were not HLA-matched, and the higher clonality in CD4+ T-LGLL than in CD8+ T-LGLL could be due to the relatively small sample size. CD4-sorted patient repertoires appeared more clonal than healthy CD4+ repertoires, and this difference persisted after removing the putative leukemic clones.

The clonotype comes from a human donor in good health. The specimen sequenced was CD4+ T cells from blood buffy coats. Rearrangement joined TRBV27 to TRBJ2-6, and the D gene may be TRBD1, 5 bases matching. The CDR3 reads CATRVRNSGANVLTF. The DNA reads TGTGCCACCAGGGTTCGGAACTCTGGGGCCAACGTCCTGACTTTC.